The T cell receptor (beta chain) described here comes from a study of T cells expressing NK-cell markers. Study at large: The authors sequenced eight donors, of whom seven were HCMV-seropositive and one was seronegative. Points from the study as a whole: Expanded clones of NKG2C+ T cells had an unclear HCMV specificity. In several donors, dominant clonotypes made up about 25-60.1% of CD3+CD56-NKG2C+ cells. In a group of about 6 donors, dominant NKG2C+ clonotypes represented about 1.0-8% of CD8+ T cells.

TCRdb re-called the 5' RACE reads, yielding one record per CDR3 amino acid sequence without DNA. Its listing shows under 500,000 distinct CDR3 sequences. Germline lookup yields CDR1 SQVTM and CDR2 ANQGSEA. The CDR3 is 12 amino acids. Turning to this clonotype: What it binds is unknown.

Material: blood T cells: a sorted CD56 or NKG2C T cell subset, CD4+ or CD8+ T cells, or bulk PBMC T cells (not recorded which). This TCR was sampled from a woman between 18 and 70 years old in good health. The chain carries TRBV29-1 and TRBJ2-7. The CDR3 region is CSVPGGGGEQYF.